This T cell receptor (beta chain) derives from a study of T cells expressing NK-cell markers. CDR3 length equals 16 residues. Germline V gives CDR1 SEHNR, CDR2 FQNEAQ (reference sequence). For each CDR3 protein, TCRdb gives one entry from its re-call of the 5' RACE reads, without DNA. This sample's table reports 130,000 to 150,000 distinct CDR3 sequences. J is TRBJ2-5 and V is TRBV7-9; without DNA, the TCRdb call of TRBD2 cannot be checked. Sample: blood T cells: a sorted CD56 or NKG2C T cell subset, CD4+ or CD8+ T cells, or bulk PBMC T cells (not recorded which). The TCR was taken from a man aged 18 to 30 in good health. This CDR3 reads CASTSLSSLARETQYF.